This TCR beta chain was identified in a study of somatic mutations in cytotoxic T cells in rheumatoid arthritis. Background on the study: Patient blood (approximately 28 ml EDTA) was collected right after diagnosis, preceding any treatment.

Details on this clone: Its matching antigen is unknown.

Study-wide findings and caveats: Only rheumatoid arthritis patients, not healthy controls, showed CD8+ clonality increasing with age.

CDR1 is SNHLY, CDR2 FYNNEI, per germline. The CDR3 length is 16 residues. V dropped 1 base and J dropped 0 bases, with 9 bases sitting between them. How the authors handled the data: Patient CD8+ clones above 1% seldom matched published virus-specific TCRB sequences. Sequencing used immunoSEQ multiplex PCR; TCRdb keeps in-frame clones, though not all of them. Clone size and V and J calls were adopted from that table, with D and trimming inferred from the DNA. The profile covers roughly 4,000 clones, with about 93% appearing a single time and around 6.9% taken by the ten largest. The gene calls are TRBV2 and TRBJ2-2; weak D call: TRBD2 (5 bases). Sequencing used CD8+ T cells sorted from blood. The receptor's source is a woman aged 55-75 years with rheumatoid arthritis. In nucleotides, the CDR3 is TGTGCCAGCAGTGAAGTAGAGGGTACGAACACCGGGGAGCTGTTTTTT. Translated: CASSEVEGTNTGELFF.